Listed below are T cell receptor beta chains from one sample, sequenced in a study of cytomegalovirus exposure and HLA in healthy donors. Using immunoSEQ multiplex PCR, the repertoire was profiled, and TCRdb retains in-frame clones only, with some absent. The sample contains about 150,000 clones, around 79% of which appear only once. The sequenced sample was PBMCs. These receptors were collected from a human donor in good health. Both conserved end residues are part of each CDR3. The order of the fields is J gene, D gene, V gene, CDR3 length, clone size, CDR3 protein, CDR3 DNA. A D gene is named only where the DNA matches it firmly. Size tells how often a clone was seen (once, few, many) or the class of an expanded clone, and some rows leave it out.

J gene: TRBJ1-6
D gene: .
V gene: TRBV5-6
CDR3 length: 14
clone size: few
CDR3 protein: CASQAYAGLSTLHF
CDR3 DNA: TGTGCCAGCCAAGCTTATGCGGGGCTTTCGACCCTCCACTTT

J gene: TRBJ2-1
D gene: TRBD2
V gene: TRBV10-3
CDR3 length: 15
clone size: .
CDR3 protein: CAISETSGYYNEQFF
CDR3 DNA: TGTGCCATCAGTGAGACTAGCGGGTATTACAATGAGCAGTTCTTC

J gene: TRBJ2-1
D gene: .
V gene: TRBV7-3
CDR3 length: 15
clone size: .
CDR3 protein: CASSPPGIPLNEQFF
CDR3 DNA: TGTGCCAGCAGCCCTCCAGGGATCCCCCTCAATGAGCAGTTCTTC

J gene: TRBJ2-7
D gene: .
V gene: TRBV5-1
CDR3 length: 13
clone size: .
CDR3 protein: CASSLVAGYEQYF
CDR3 DNA: TGCGCCAGCAGCTTGGTGGCAGGGTACGAGCAGTACTTC

J gene: TRBJ2-1
D gene: .
V gene: TRBV1
CDR3 length: 17
clone size: .
CDR3 protein: CTSSRHPRLAGDNEQFF
CDR3 DNA: TGCACCAGCAGCCGCCATCCCCGACTAGCGGGAGATAATGAGCAGTTCTTC

J gene: TRBJ1-2
D gene: TRBD1
V gene: TRBV7-2
CDR3 length: 17
clone size: .
CDR3 protein: CASSLIRLLGQLYGYTF
CDR3 DNA: TGTGCCAGCAGCTTAATTCGCCTTTTGGGACAGCTCTATGGCTACACCTTC

J gene: TRBJ1-2
D gene: .
V gene: TRBV7-3
CDR3 length: 13
clone size: .
CDR3 protein: CASSLNGVYGYTF
CDR3 DNA: TGTGCCAGCAGCTTAAACGGTGTGTATGGCTACACCTTC

J gene: TRBJ2-1
D gene: TRBD2
V gene: TRBV4-2
CDR3 length: 15
clone size: .
CDR3 protein: CASRGGGGAADEQFF
CDR3 DNA: TGTGCCAGCCGGGGTGGCGGGGGGGCGGCAGATGAGCAGTTCTTC

J gene: TRBJ2-7
D gene: TRBD1
V gene: TRBV30
CDR3 length: 14
clone size: .
CDR3 protein: CAWTKTGGLYEQYF
CDR3 DNA: TGTGCCTGGACAAAGACAGGGGGCCTGTACGAGCAGTACTTC

J gene: TRBJ1-1
D gene: .
V gene: TRBV19
CDR3 length: 12
clone size: .
CDR3 protein: CASRPSGGVAFF
CDR3 DNA: TGTGCCAGTAGACCATCGGGCGGGGTAGCTTTCTTT

J gene: TRBJ2-7
D gene: .
V gene: TRBV28
CDR3 length: 14
clone size: .
CDR3 protein: CASSLGDSRNEQYF
CDR3 DNA: TGTGCCAGCAGTTTAGGCGACAGTCGCAACGAGCAGTACTTC

J gene: TRBJ1-1
D gene: .
V gene: TRBV19
CDR3 length: 15
clone size: .
CDR3 protein: CASSPRQETGTEAFF
CDR3 DNA: TGTGCCAGTAGTCCAAGACAGGAAACGGGCACTGAAGCTTTCTTT

J gene: TRBJ1-1
D gene: .
V gene: TRBV2
CDR3 length: 11
clone size: .
CDR3 protein: CASKGYTEAFF
CDR3 DNA: TGTGCCAGCAAGGGGTACACTGAAGCTTTCTTT

J gene: TRBJ2-7
D gene: .
V gene: TRBV5-1
CDR3 length: 13
clone size: once
CDR3 protein: CASSLAQGYEQYF
CDR3 DNA: TGCGCCAGCAGCTTGGCTCAGGGGTACGAGCAGTACTTC

J gene: TRBJ2-1
D gene: .
V gene: TRBV5-6
CDR3 length: 14
clone size: .
CDR3 protein: CASSTPGLGNEQFF
CDR3 DNA: TGTGCCAGCAGCACTCCCGGACTCGGCAATGAGCAGTTCTTC

J gene: TRBJ1-5
D gene: TRBD1
V gene: TRBV10-3
CDR3 length: 16
clone size: .
CDR3 protein: CAISEYRGQGNQPQHF
CDR3 DNA: TGTGCCATCAGTGAGTATAGGGGACAGGGTAATCAGCCCCAGCATTTT

J gene: TRBJ2-2
D gene: .
V gene: TRBV16
CDR3 length: 13
clone size: .
CDR3 protein: CASSQVRTGELFF
CDR3 DNA: TGTGCCAGCAGCCAGGTTCGGACCGGGGAGCTGTTTTTT

J gene: TRBJ1-2
D gene: .
V gene: TRBV6-5
CDR3 length: 15
clone size: few
CDR3 protein: CASSYSRQENYGYTF
CDR3 DNA: TGTGCCAGCAGTTACTCGAGACAAGAAAACTATGGCTACACCTTC

J gene: TRBJ2-1
D gene: .
V gene: TRBV7-9
CDR3 length: 16
clone size: .
CDR3 protein: CASSRTPEVSTNEQFF
CDR3 DNA: TGTGCCAGCAGCAGGACCCCGGAGGTTTCGACCAATGAGCAGTTCTTC

J gene: TRBJ2-5
D gene: .
V gene: TRBV28
CDR3 length: 12
clone size: .
CDR3 protein: CASRRPKETQYF
CDR3 DNA: TGTGCCAGCAGGCGCCCTAAAGAGACCCAGTACTTC

J gene: TRBJ2-7
D gene: .
V gene: TRBV10-1
CDR3 length: 13
clone size: .
CDR3 protein: CASSEWDTYEQYF
CDR3 DNA: TGCGCCAGCAGTGAGTGGGACACCTACGAGCAGTACTTC

J gene: TRBJ1-5
D gene: .
V gene: TRBV19
CDR3 length: 15
clone size: .
CDR3 protein: CASSIGGGGNQPQHF
CDR3 DNA: TGTGCCAGTAGTATCGGGGGAGGGGGCAATCAGCCCCAGCATTTT

J gene: TRBJ2-5
D gene: TRBD2
V gene: TRBV7-9
CDR3 length: 14
clone size: .
CDR3 protein: CASSSGTIAETQYF
CDR3 DNA: TGTGCCAGCAGCAGTGGGACTATAGCCGAGACCCAGTACTTC

J gene: TRBJ2-7
D gene: .
V gene: TRBV28
CDR3 length: 10
clone size: .
CDR3 protein: CAAGPGEQYF
CDR3 DNA: TGTGCCGCCGGTCCGGGAGAGCAGTACTTC

J gene: TRBJ2-2
D gene: .
V gene: TRBV12-5
CDR3 length: 17
clone size: .
CDR3 protein: CASGSSPGAFNTGELFF
CDR3 DNA: TGTGCTAGTGGTTCCTCCCCAGGGGCCTTCAACACCGGGGAGCTGTTTTTT